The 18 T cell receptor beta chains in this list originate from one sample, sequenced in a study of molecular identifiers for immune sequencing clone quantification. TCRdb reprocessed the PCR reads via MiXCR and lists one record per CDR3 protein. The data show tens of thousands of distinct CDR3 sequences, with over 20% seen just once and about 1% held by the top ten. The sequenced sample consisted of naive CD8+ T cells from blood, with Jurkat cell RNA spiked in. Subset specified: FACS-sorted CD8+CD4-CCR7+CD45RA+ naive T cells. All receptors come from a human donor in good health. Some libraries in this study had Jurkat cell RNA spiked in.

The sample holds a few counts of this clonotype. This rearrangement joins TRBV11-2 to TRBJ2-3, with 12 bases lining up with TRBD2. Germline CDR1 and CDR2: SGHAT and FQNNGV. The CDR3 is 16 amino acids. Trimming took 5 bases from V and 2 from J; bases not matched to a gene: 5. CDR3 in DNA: TGTGCCAGCAGCCCCTGGACTAGCGGGGCCACAGATACGCAGTATTTT. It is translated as CASSPWTSGATDTQYF.

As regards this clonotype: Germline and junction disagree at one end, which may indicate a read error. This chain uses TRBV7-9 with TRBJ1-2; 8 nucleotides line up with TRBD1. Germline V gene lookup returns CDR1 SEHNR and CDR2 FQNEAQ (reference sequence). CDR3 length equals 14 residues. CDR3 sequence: CTSSLSDRVDGYTF. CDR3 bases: TGTACCAGCAGCTTATCGGACAGGGTGGATGGCTACACCTTC.

The CDR3 DNA reads TGTGCCAGCAGTGAAGGGGCAACCCTGTTTTTT. Encoded protein: CASSEGATLFF. The chain carries TRBV25-1 and TRBJ1-4, with D perhaps matching TRBD1 (5 bases). This CDR3 has 11 residues. Between the trimmed V and J ends, which lost 2 bases and 14 bases, there was a span of 9 bases. Germline CDR1 is MGHDK and CDR2 is SYGVNS.

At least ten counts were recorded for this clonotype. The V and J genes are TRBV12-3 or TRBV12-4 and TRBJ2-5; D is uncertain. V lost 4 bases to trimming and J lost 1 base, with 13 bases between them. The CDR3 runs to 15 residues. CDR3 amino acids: CASSSAGSGQETQYF. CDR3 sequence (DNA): TGTGCCAGCAGTTCAGCCGGTTCGGGCCAAGAGACCCAGTACTTC.

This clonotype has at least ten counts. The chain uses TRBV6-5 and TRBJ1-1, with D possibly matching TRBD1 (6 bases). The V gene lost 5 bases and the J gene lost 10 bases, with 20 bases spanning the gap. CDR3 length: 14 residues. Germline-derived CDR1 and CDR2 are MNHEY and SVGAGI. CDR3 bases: TGTGCCAGCAGTACCCGGGACATCGAGCGGGGAGCTTTCTTT. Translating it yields CASSTRDIERGAFF.

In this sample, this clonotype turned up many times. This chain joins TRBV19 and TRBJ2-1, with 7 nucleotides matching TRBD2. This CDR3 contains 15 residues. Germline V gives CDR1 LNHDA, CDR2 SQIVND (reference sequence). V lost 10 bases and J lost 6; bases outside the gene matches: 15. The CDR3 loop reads CATSVARRGVNEQFF. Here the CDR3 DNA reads TGTGCCACCAGCGTGGCCCGCCGGGGGGTCAATGAGCAGTTCTTC.

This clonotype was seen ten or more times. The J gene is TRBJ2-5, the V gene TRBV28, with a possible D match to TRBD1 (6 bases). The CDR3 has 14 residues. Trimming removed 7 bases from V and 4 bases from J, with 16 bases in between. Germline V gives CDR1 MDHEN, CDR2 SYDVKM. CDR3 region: CASTYTGSVETQYF. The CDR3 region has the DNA TGTGCCAGCACCTATACAGGGTCGGTAGAGACCCAGTACTTC.

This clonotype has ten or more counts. For the CDR3, the DNA is TGTGCCAGCAGTTACTCCGGGACGGCCGAATACTTC. This gives the protein CASSYSGTAEYF. The V gene is TRBV6-5, the J gene TRBJ2-7; D possibly uses TRBD1 or TRBD2 (5 bases each). The V gene's germline CDR1 is MNHEY and CDR2 SVGAGI. With 0 bases removed from V and 13 bases from J, the gap between germline ends came to 13 bases. The CDR3 sequence is 12 residues long.

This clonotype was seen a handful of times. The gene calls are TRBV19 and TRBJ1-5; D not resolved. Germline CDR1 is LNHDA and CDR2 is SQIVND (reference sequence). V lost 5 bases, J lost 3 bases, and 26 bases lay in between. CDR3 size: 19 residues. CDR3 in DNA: TGTGCCAGTAGTGCCCACCGGCTGGGAATCTTAGCGGACAATCAGCCCCAGCATTTT. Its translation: CASSAHRLGILADNQPQHF.

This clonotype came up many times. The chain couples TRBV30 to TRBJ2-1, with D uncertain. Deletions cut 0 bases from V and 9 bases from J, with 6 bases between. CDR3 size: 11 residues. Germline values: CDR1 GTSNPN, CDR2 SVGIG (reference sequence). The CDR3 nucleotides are TGTGCCTGGAGTGTGGGTTTTGAGCAGTTCTTC. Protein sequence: CAWSVGFEQFF.

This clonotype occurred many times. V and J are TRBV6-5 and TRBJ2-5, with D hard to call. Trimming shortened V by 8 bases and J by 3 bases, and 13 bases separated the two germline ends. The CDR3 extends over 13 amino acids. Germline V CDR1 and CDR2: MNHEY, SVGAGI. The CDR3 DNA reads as TGTGCCAGCGGCGCTGGACGAAAAGAGACCCAGTACTTC. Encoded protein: CASGAGRKETQYF.

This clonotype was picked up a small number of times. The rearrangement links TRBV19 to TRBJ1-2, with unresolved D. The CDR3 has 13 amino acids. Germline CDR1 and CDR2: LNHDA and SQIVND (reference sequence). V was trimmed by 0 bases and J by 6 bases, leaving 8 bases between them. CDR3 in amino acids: CASSIDPHNGYTF. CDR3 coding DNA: TGTGCCAGTAGTATAGATCCCCATAATGGCTACACCTTC.

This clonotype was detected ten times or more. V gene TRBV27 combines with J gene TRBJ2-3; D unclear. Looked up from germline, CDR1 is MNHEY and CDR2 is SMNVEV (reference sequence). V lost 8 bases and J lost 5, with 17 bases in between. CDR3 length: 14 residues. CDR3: CASRPVGIEDTQYF. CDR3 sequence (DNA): TGTGCCAGCCGCCCCGTGGGGATCGAAGATACGCAGTATTTT.

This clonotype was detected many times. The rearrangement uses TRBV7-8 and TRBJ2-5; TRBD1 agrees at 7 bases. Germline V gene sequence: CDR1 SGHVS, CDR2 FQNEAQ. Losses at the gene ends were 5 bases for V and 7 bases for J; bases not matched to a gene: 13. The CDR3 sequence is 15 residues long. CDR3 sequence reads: CASSPGVRQGVTQYF. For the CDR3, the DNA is TGTGCCAGCAGCCCCGGCGTTAGGCAGGGGGTGACCCAGTACTTC.

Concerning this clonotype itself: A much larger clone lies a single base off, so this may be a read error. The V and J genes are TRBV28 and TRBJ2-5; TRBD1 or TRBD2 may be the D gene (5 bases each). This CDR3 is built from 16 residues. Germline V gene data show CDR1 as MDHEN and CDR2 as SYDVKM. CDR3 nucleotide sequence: TGTGCCAGCAGTTCGCCCCGCAAGGGACGGCAAGAGACCCGGTACTTC. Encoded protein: CASSSPRKGRQETRYF.

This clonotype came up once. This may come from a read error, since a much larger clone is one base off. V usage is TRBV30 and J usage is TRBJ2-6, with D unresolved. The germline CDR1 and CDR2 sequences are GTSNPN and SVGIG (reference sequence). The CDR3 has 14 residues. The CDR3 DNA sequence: TGTGTCTGGGCGTTAGGTTCTGGGGCCAACGTCCTGACTTTC. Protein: CVWALGSGANVLTF.

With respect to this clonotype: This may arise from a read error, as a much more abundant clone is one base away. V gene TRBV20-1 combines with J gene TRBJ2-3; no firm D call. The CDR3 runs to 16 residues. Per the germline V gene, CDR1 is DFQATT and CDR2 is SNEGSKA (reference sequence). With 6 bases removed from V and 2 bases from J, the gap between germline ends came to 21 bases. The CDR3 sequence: CSARCALGLTTDTQYF. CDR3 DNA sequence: TGCAGTGCAAGATGTGCCCTTGGGCTGACCACAGATACGCAGTATTTT.

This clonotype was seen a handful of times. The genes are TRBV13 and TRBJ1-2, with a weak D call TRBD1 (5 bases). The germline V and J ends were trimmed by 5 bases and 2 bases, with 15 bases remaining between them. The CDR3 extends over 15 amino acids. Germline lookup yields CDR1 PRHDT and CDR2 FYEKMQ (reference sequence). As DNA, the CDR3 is TGTGCCAGCAGCCGCACCGGGACGGACAACTATGGCTACACCTTC. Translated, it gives CASSRTGTDNYGYTF.